Included here is one T cell receptor (beta chain) sequence, with context. Its antigen is as yet unknown. This record comes from a study of cytomegalovirus exposure and HLA in healthy donors. Study information: The 95 to 150 validation repertoires used a platform that matched the one used for the roughly 700 first-cohort repertoires, as a later analysis reported. Notes on the study in general: Reports indicated that the classifier achieved high specificity and sensitivity in diagnosing cytomegalovirus status. Most TCR sequences were seen very rarely across donors, but some public TCRs occurred in many. In vitro testing confirmed a few CMV-associated chains as specific for CMV antigens.

Method: immunoSEQ multiplex PCR; TCRdb's copy keeps in-frame clones and lacks some. In the table there are over 200,000 clones, less than 95% of which are singletons. The CDR3 extends over 15 amino acids. Trimming at V came to 3 bases and at J to 0 bases, leaving 4 bases not matched to a gene. CDR1 and CDR2 (germline): SGHNT, YYREEE (reference sequence). The source material was PBMCs. The chain has TRBV5-4 and TRBJ2-3; TRBD2 agrees at 7 bases. This clonotype originated in a woman younger than 45 in good health and CMV-seronegative. The CDR3 loop is CASSWGSGSTDTQYF. CDR3 coding DNA: TGTGCCAGCAGCTGGGGTAGCGGGAGCACAGATACGCAGTATTTT.